Reported below is one T cell receptor (beta chain). The antigen remains undetermined. The sample is drawn from a study of CD8+ T cells in alopecia areata. On the study more broadly: The protocol delivered tofacitinib for 6 to 18 months, then withdrew it for 6 months. The study, taken as a whole, reports: The study found higher clonality in lesional than normal scalp, especially in alopecia totalis/universalis.

Researchers gathered lesional scalp punch biopsies and peripheral blood from patients with alopecia areata. The authors extracted RNA and reverse transcribed it into cDNA as the sequencing template. The data were produced by immunoSEQ multiplex PCR, yet TCRdb's version contains in-frame clones alone and is incomplete. Of 100,000 to 150,000 clones listed, around 50% are singletons. The CDR3 is 15 amino acids. The V end was cut by 1 base, the J end by 2 bases, with 10 bases between. CDR1 is MGHDK, CDR2 SYGVNS, per germline. This sequence originates from a human donor with alopecia areata. The gene calls are TRBV25-1 and TRBJ2-3; D may be TRBD1 (6 bases). Here the sequenced sample was CD4+ T cells sorted from blood, taken at week 0. CDR3 residues: CASSESRGITDTQYF. The DNA of the CDR3 is TGTGCCAGCAGTGAATCCAGGGGCATCACAGATACGCAGTATTTT.